The entry below describes one TCR beta chain. The record originates from a study of blood T cell repertoires in COVID-19. Study-wide background: The United States, Italy and Spain provided the acute and convalescent COVID-19 samples. Sources were T cells, B-cell-depleted T cells, or PBMCs; the material itself was cDNA or gDNA.

Authors' processing steps: Amplification of reference gene primers provided the estimated nucleated cell counts. Some clones are missing from TCRdb's copy, which holds only in-frame ones; the method was immunoSEQ multiplex PCR. D and trimming were read from the DNA, whereas the V and J calls and clone size are those reported in that table. This table holds 110,000 or so clones, roughly 85% found once. It was during active infection that Seattle patients were enrolled and then longitudinally followed. There are 16 residues in the CDR3. Material for sequencing was peripheral blood. The V and J genes are TRBV21-1 and TRBJ2-4; the listed D gene, TRBD1, was not tested against the DNA. TRBV21-1 is reported as a pseudogene. This TCR derives from a woman between 55 and 75 years old with COVID-19, enrolled during active disease. DNA of the CDR3: TGTGCCAGCAGCAATAAGGGGGTTTGTGGCAAAAACATTCAGTACTTC. Translation gives CASSNKGVCGKNIQYF.